The subject of this entry is one T cell receptor beta chain. A much larger clone differs by one base, so this may be a read error. This CDR3 comprises 15 residues. Germline CDR1 and CDR2: MDHEN and SYDVKM. V lost 2 bases and J 4 bases, leaving 14 bases between the germline ends. This sample was taken from a study of regulatory T cells in long-lasting Graves disease. Arm-PCR of CDR3 regions and iRepertoire HTBI primers were the basis on which TCR beta libraries were built. MiXCR, run by TCRdb on the multiplex PCR reads, gives a single entry per CDR3 protein. Among approximately 440,000 distinct CDR3 sequences listed, 23% were seen once. Time point: persistent/refractory GD, antithyroid drugs over 5 years with positive TRAb. PBMC RNA was the source of the TCR library.

The input for sequencing was peripheral blood mononuclear cells (PBMCs), taken when the disease was refractory, from a patient treated with antithyroid drugs. The rearrangement links TRBV28 to TRBJ2-5, with D perhaps being TRBD1 or TRBD2 (6 bases each). The sequence derives from a female donor with Graves disease. CDR3: CASSLPGGGRETQYF. CDR3 nucleotide sequence: TGTGCCAGCAGTTTACCCGGTGGGGGGCGAGAGACCCAGTACTTC.